The TCR beta chain described here comes from a study of beta chain features in type 1 diabetes. Study-level findings and limits: Shortening that was moderate but significant affected the TCRB CDR3s of Type 1 diabetes patients in all four CD4+ subsets.

V was clipped by 1 base and J by 2 bases; unmatched bases: 0. Germline V gene lookup returns CDR1 SNHLY and CDR2 FYNNEI. This CDR3 spans 14 amino acids. Via CD45RO/CCR7/CD25/CD127/CD95/CD27, cells of the CD4+ naive, central memory, regulatory and stem cell-like memory subsets were sorted. In the case of this clone: The antigen is not known.

Isolated RNA was reverse transcribed in full, so expressed TCRB transcripts were sequenced. TCRdb keeps only in-frame clones here, not all; method: immunoSEQ multiplex PCR. The repertoire includes tens of thousands of clones, just under 50% of them detected once, and roughly 0.65% sits in the top ten. This clonotype was sampled from a man aged 25 to 45 with type 1 diabetes. The rearrangement joins TRBV2 to TRBJ2-7, with TRBD2 matching over 9 bases. Source material: central memory CD4+ T cells from blood. The CDR3 spells CASSEGTSAYEQYF. In DNA form, the CDR3 reads TGTGCCAGCAGTGAAGGGACTAGCGCCTACGAGCAGTACTTC.